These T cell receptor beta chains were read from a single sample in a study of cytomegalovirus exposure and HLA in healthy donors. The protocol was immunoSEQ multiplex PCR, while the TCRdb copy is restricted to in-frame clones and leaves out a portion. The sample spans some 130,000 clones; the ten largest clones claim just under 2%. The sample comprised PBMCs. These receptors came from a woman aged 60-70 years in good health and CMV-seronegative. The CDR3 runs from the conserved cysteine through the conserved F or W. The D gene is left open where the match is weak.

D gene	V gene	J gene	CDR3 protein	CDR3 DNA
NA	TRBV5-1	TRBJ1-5	CASSLLDKGANQPQHF	TGCGCCAGCAGCTTGCTAGACAAAGGGGCCAATCAGCCCCAGCATTTT
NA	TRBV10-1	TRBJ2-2	CASSELQGPNTGELFF	TGCGCCAGCAGTGAGCTGCAGGGGCCGAACACCGGGGAGCTGTTTTTT
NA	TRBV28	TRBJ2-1	CASSSQGARYNEQFF	TGTGCCAGCAGTTCTCAAGGAGCGAGGTACAATGAGCAGTTCTTC
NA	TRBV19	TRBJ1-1	CASSMRGYLNTEAFF	TGTGCCAGTAGTATGCGGGGTTATCTGAACACTGAAGCTTTCTTT
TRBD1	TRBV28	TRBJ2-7	CASSLPGQGPYEQYF	TGTGCCAGCAGTCTTCCGGGACAGGGGCCCTACGAGCAGTACTTC
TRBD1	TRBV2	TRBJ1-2	CASSYRQGEGYTF	TGTGCCAGCAGTTATAGGCAGGGGGAAGGCTACACCTTC
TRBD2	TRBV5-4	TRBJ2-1	CASSTGTSGRVEQFF	TGTGCCAGCAGCACCGGGACTAGCGGGAGGGTCGAGCAGTTCTTC
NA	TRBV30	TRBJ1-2	CAWSGIRGAYGYTF	TGTGCCTGGAGTGGAATCAGGGGCGCCTATGGCTACACCTTC
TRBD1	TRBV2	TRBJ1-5	CASSPGQGRRNQPQHF	TGTGCCAGCAGTCCTGGACAGGGGAGGCGCAATCAGCCCCAGCATTTT
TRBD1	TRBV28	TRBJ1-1	CASSSTGEPMNTEAFF	TGTGCCAGCAGTTCTACAGGGGAGCCAATGAACACTGAAGCTTTCTTT
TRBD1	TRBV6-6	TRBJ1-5	CASSPKQGALEQPQHF	TGTGCCAGCAGCCCTAAACAGGGGGCTTTAGAACAGCCCCAGCATTTT
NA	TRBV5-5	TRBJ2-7	CASSDSLNYEQYF	TGTGCCAGCAGCGACAGCTTAAACTACGAGCAGTACTTC
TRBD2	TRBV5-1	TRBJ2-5	CASSARTSGGSTYQETQYF	TGCGCCAGCAGCGCAAGGACTAGCGGGGGGTCTACCTACCAAGAGACCCAGTACTTC
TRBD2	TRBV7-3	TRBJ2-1	CASSPQVSGRSNEQFF	TGTGCCAGCAGCCCCCAGGTGAGCGGGAGATCCAATGAGCAGTTCTTC
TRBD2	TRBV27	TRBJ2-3	CASSLALAGSDTQYF	TGTGCCAGCAGTTTGGCACTAGCGGGGTCAGATACGCAGTATTTT
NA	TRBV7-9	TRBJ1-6	CASSLATGKNSPLHF	TGTGCCAGCAGCTTGGCCACAGGGAAAAATTCACCCCTCCACTTT
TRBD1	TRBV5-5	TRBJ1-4	CASSLAGTGKSNEKLFF	TGTGCCAGCAGCTTGGCCGGGACAGGGAAGTCTAATGAAAAACTGTTTTTT
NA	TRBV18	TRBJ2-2	CASSPDTNTGELFF	TGTGCCAGCTCACCAGACACAAACACCGGGGAGCTGTTTTTT
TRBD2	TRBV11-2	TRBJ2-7	CASSISSGRAYEQYF	TGTGCCAGCAGCATATCTAGCGGCCGTGCCTACGAGCAGTACTTC
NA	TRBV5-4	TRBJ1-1	CASSRSGGSGEAFF	TGTGCCAGCAGCCGTTCGGGGGGGAGTGGTGAAGCTTTCTTT
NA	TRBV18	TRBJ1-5	CASSPVGQDNQPQHF	TGTGCCAGCTCACCGGTGGGGCAGGACAATCAGCCCCAGCATTTT
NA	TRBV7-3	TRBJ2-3	CASSPIRGTTDTQYF	TGTGCCAGCAGCCCAATCAGGGGTACCACAGATACGCAGTATTTT
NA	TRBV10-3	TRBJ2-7	CAVGLPMGYEQYF	TGTGCCGTGGGACTCCCGATGGGGTACGAGCAGTACTTC
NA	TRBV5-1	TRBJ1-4	CASSLSGSEKLFF	TGCGCCAGCAGCTTGTCCGGGTCTGAAAAACTGTTTTTT
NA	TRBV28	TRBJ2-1	CASSLGSLSAEFF	TGTGCCAGCAGTTTAGGCAGTCTCTCCGCGGAGTTCTTC
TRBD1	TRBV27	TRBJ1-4	CASSLYGRGDEKLFF	TGTGCCAGCAGTTTATATGGCAGGGGGGACGAAAAACTGTTTTTT
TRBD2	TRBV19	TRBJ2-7	CASSIDAPGTSGSGYEQYF	TGTGCCAGTAGTATAGATGCCCCCGGGACTAGCGGGAGTGGTTACGAGCAGTACTTC
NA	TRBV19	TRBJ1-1	CASTRDRLNTEAFF	TGTGCCAGTACCCGAGATCGGTTGAACACTGAAGCTTTCTTT
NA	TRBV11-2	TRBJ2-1	CASSLERQGWYNEQFF	TGTGCCAGCAGCTTAGAGCGGCAGGGATGGTACAATGAGCAGTTCTTC
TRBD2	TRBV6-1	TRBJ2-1	CASLLPGGYNEQFF	TGTGCCAGCCTTCTACCGGGGGGGTACAATGAGCAGTTCTTC
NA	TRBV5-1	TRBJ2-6	CASSLVQNSGANVLTF	TGCGCCAGCAGCTTGGTCCAGAACTCTGGGGCCAACGTCCTGACTTTC
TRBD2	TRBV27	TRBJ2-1	CASSRGTSGINEQFF	TGTGCCAGCAGTCGCGGGACTAGCGGCATCAATGAGCAGTTCTTC
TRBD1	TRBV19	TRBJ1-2	CASSIYGTGGNFYGYTF	TGTGCCAGTAGTATCTATGGGACAGGGGGCAATTTTTATGGCTACACCTTC
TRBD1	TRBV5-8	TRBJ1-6	CASTRTGVESPLHF	TGTGCCAGCACCAGGACAGGGGTAGAGTCACCCCTCCACTTT
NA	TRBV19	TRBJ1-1	CASSIDPQGLEAFF	TGTGCCAGTAGTATAGATCCACAGGGCCTGGAAGCTTTCTTT
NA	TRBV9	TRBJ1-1	CASSTRGENTEAFF	TGTGCCAGCAGCACGCGGGGCGAAAACACTGAAGCTTTCTTT
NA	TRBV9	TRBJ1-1	CASSTGDNTEAFF	TGTGCCAGCAGCACGGGGGATAACACTGAAGCTTTCTTT
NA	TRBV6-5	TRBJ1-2	CASSYRGKLDYGYTF	TGTGCCAGCAGTTACAGGGGAAAACTGGACTATGGCTACACCTTC
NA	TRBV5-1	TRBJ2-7	CASSSGLAASYEQYF	TGCGCCAGCAGCTCGGGACTGGCGGCATCCTACGAGCAGTACTTC
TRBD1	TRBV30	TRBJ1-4	CAWSAGQINEKLFF	TGTGCCTGGAGTGCGGGACAGATTAATGAAAAACTGTTTTTT
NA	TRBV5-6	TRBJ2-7	CASSPSDRGYEQYF	TGTGCCAGCAGCCCGTCGGACAGAGGTTACGAGCAGTACTTC
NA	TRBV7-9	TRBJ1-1	CASSLTGSEAFF	TGTGCCAGCAGCTTAACGGGGTCTGAAGCTTTCTTT
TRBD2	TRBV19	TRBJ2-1	CASSISGGSVYEQFF	TGTGCCAGTAGTATCTCCGGCGGGAGTGTCTATGAGCAGTTCTTC
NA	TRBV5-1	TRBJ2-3	CASSFIRSTDTQYF	TGCGCCAGCAGCTTCATCCGGAGCACAGATACGCAGTATTTT
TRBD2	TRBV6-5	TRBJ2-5	CASTKGLAGGLTQYF	TGTGCCAGCACCAAGGGACTAGCGGGGGGGCTGACCCAGTACTTC